The 19 T cell receptor beta chains listed next were all sequenced from one sample in a study of blood T cells in healthy people across ages. Next came a second PCR, run for about 6 to 11 cycles, which used a sample-barcoded 5' primer along with a J-beta primer mix. MiXCR, run by TCRdb on the 5' RACE reads, gives a single entry per CDR3 protein. The data show fewer than 950,000 distinct CDR3 sequences, with roughly 53% seen just once and 41% held by the top ten. Sample: blood. The receptor set was obtained from a man at least 80 years old in good health.

The chain recombines TRBV5-8 with TRBJ1-2, with D tentatively TRBD1 (5 bases). The CDR3 sequence is 14 residues long. Germline loops: CDR1 SGHTS, CDR2 YDEGEE. V lost 0 bases to trimming and J lost 4 bases, with 10 bases between them. The CDR3, as DNA: TGTGCCAGCAGCTTGGTGGGGGGTGTCTATGGCTACACCTTC. Translation: CASSLVGGVYGYTF.

The chain carries TRBV21-1 and TRBJ2-4. The assigned J gene may be wrong: the sequence end matches TRBJ2-5 better. TRBV21-1 is labeled a pseudogene. The CDR3 totals 15 residues. CDR3 in DNA: TGTGGCAGCAGACGCATCCAGCAAAACCAAGAGACCCAGTACTTC. Its protein product is CGSRRIQQNQETQYF.

This chain links TRBV6-5 with TRBJ2-7, with TRBD1 matching 12 bases. CDR1 and CDR2 from the germline V gene are MNHEY and SVGAGI. The trim removed 10 bases at V and 5 bases at J, leaving 12 bases unmatched. This CDR3 is 15 amino acids long. For the CDR3, the DNA is TGTGCCACCTTAGCCTCGGGACAGGGGGCTCACGAGCAGTACTTC. As protein: CATLASGQGAHEQYF.

This chain connects TRBV28 to TRBJ2-5, with D possibly TRBD1 on 6 matching bases. V lost 6 bases to trimming and J lost 4 bases, with 12 bases between them. The CDR3 runs to 13 residues. Germline-derived CDR1 and CDR2 are MDHEN and SYDVKM. Here the CDR3 reads CASSGGGRETQYF. The DNA for the CDR3 is TGTGCCAGCAGCGGTGGGGGCCGAGAGACCCAGTACTTC.

V and J are TRBV29-1 and TRBJ2-3, with 10 bases lining up with TRBD2. The CDR3 totals 16 residues. The ends lost 7 bases at V and 2 bases at J; junction bases unmatched: 12. Germline CDR1 SQVTM, CDR2 ANQGSEA. The CDR3 DNA follows: TGCAGCGCCGTCGGGCTAGCGGGGGAACTCACAGATACGCAGTATTTT. It is translated as CSAVGLAGELTDTQYF.

The V and J genes are TRBV7-9 and TRBJ2-7; either TRBD1 or TRBD2 may supply D (5 bases each). CDR3 size: 16 residues. V shed 4 bases and J shed 0 bases, with 16 bases lying between them. Germline lookup yields CDR1 SEHNR and CDR2 FQNEAQ (reference sequence). The CDR3, as DNA: TGTGCCAGCAGCTCCCACCGGGACCTCCTCTCCTACGAGCAGTACTTC. It yields the protein CASSSHRDLLSYEQYF. Full variable domain (outside the CDR3, taken from reference TRBV7-9 and TRBJ2-7): DTGVSQNPRHKITKRGQNVTFRCDPISEHNRLYWYRQTLGQGPEFLTYFQNEAQLEKSRLLSDRFSAERPKGSFSTLEIQRTEQGDSAMYLCASSSHRDLLSYEQYFGPGTRLTVT.

This clonotype showed up just a few times. The chain carries TRBV28 and TRBJ2-4, with no clear D. Trimming left V 5 bases short and J 9 bases short, with 14 bases between. Per the germline V gene, CDR1 is MDHEN and CDR2 is SYDVKM. This CDR3 region has 13 residues. DNA for the CDR3: TGTGCCAGCAGTCCCATTCTAATGGGCATTCAGTACTTC. Protein: CASSPILMGIQYF.

The chain recombines TRBV4-1 with TRBJ2-1, with TRBD1 as a possible D gene (6 bases). The CDR3 has 17 residues. The V end lost 4 bases, the J end lost 0 bases, and 16 bases lay between the germline ends. Germline V gene lookup returns CDR1 MGHRA and CDR2 YSYEKL. CDR3 coding DNA: TGCGCCAGCAGCCCACTCCCCGCAGGGGTCTCCTACAATGAGCAGTTCTTC. Amino acids: CASSPLPAGVSYNEQFF.

The chain uses TRBV12-3 or TRBV12-4 and TRBJ2-3; D unresolved. This CDR3 comprises 12 residues. V lost 6 bases and J lost 14, with 18 bases in between. CDR3 DNA sequence: TGTGCCAGCAGCCTTAGCTACGGATACGCGTATTTT. Protein: CASSLSYGYAYF.

This clonotype was seen a few times. The chain joins TRBV12-3 or TRBV12-4 to TRBJ1-4; tentative D call: TRBD1 (5 bases). With 6 bases removed from V and 3 bases from J, the gap between germline ends came to 14 bases. The CDR3 extends over 15 amino acids. As DNA, the CDR3 is TGTGCCAGCAGGCGGAGGGGTAAAGCTAATGAAAAACTGTTTTTT. Its protein product is CASRRRGKANEKLFF.

The rearrangement joins TRBV9 to TRBJ1-6, with D possibly TRBD1 on 6 matching bases. This CDR3 contains 16 residues. Germline CDR1 is SGDLS and CDR2 is YYNGEE. V lost 0 bases and J lost 8, with 15 bases in between. The CDR3 bases are TGTGCCAGCAGCGTAGGACAGGCCGTAACGGATTCACCCCTCCACTTT. Translated: CASSVGQAVTDSPLHF.

The chain carries TRBV10-3 and TRBJ2-1; D is tentatively TRBD1 or TRBD2 (5 bases each). V lost 8 bases, J lost 6 bases, and 11 bases lay in between. Germline V gives CDR1 ENHRY, CDR2 SYGVKD. The length of the CDR3 is 12 residues. CDR3 protein: CAILGESNEQFF. As DNA, the CDR3 is TGTGCCATCCTGGGGGAAAGCAATGAGCAGTTCTTC.

This clonotype was detected only a few times. The V call is TRBV6-6, the J call TRBJ2-7; perhaps TRBD2 as D (5 bases). The CDR3 extends over 15 amino acids. V lost 5 bases and J lost 3, with 17 bases in between. Per germline, CDR1 MNHNY and CDR2 SVGAGI (reference sequence). The CDR3 DNA sequence: TGTGCCAGCAGTAACCTCGGGGTCGGCCGCTACGAGCAGTACTTC. Translation: CASSNLGVGRYEQYF.

The rearrangement joins TRBV3-1 to TRBJ2-1; tentative D call: TRBD1 (6 bases). V lost 4 bases and J lost 8, with 12 bases in between. Germline CDR1 is LGHDT and CDR2 is YNNKEL (reference sequence). This CDR3 region has 13 residues. This CDR3 is CASSLTHRDEQFF. CDR3 bases: TGTGCCAGCAGCCTTACACACAGGGATGAGCAGTTCTTC.

This clonotype was detected a few times. The chain is built from TRBV6-1 and TRBJ2-4, with D perhaps matching TRBD2 (5 bases). Germline V gene lookup returns CDR1 MNHNS and CDR2 SASEGT. The CDR3 loop spans 14 amino acids. Trimming took off 7 bases at V and 1 base at J, with 11 bases between the two ends. The CDR3 sequence: CASISPGAKNIQYF. DNA of the CDR3: TGTGCCAGCATTAGCCCGGGGGCCAAAAACATTCAGTACTTC.

The chain has TRBV20-1 and TRBJ1-6, with D perhaps TRBD1 (5 bases). Trimming left V 1 base short and J 8 bases short, with 15 bases between. Germline V gene data show CDR1 as DFQATT and CDR2 as SNEGSKA (reference sequence). CDR3 size: 15 residues. CDR3 loop: CSARVVTAGYSPLHF. The CDR3 region has the DNA TGCAGTGCTAGAGTAGTGACAGCCGGGTATTCACCCCTCCACTTT.

The chain is built from TRBV28 and TRBJ1-5; no firm D call. Trimming took 10 bases from V and 6 from J, leaving 13 bases between them. The germline CDR1 and CDR2 sequences are MDHEN and SYDVKM. The CDR3 sequence is 12 residues long. As DNA, the CDR3 is TGTGCCACCTCCTCAAGTCCTCAGCCCCAGCATTTT. Residues: CATSSSPQPQHF.

The chain has TRBV10-1 and TRBJ2-5; D might be TRBD1 or TRBD2, each matching 9 bases. CDR1 WNHNN and CDR2 SYGVQD come from the germline V gene (reference sequence). The CDR3 covers 19 residues. The V and J ends lost 4 bases and 11 bases respectively, with 35 bases between them. CDR3 DNA: TGCGCCAGCAGTGGCGGGAGGGGCACAGGGGGCGAATCCTACAATGAGCAGTACTTC. Residues: CASSGGRGTGGESYNEQYF.

This clonotype was recorded once. The chain uses TRBV7-2 and TRBJ2-1; 13 nucleotides match TRBD2. The DNA end favors TRBJ2-7, so the J call may be wrong. The CDR3 has 16 residues. CDR1 SGHTA and CDR2 FQGNSA come from the germline V gene. The CDR3 region has the DNA TGTGCCAGCAGCTTACGGACTAGCGGGAGTATTTACGAGCAGTACTTC. Amino acids: CASSLRTSGSIYEQYF.